Sequencing of this T cell receptor beta chain was carried out in a study of technical replicates of blood from a handful of donors. Profiled with immunoSEQ multiplex PCR; TCRdb holds only in-frame clones, not every one. In the table there are approximately 85,000 clones, just over 90% of which are singletons. Between the trimmed V and J ends, which lost 4 bases and 1 base, there was a span of 11 bases. The V gene's germline CDR1 is SNHLY and CDR2 FYNNEI. The CDR3 consists of 15 residues. This clonotype was sampled from a human donor in good health. The chain links TRBV2 to TRBJ2-1; no clear D gene. Material for sequencing was T cells isolated from PBMCs. The CDR3 loop reads CASSGGSSSYNEQFF. As DNA, the CDR3 is TGTGCCAGCAGTGGAGGCAGTTCGTCCTACAATGAGCAGTTCTTC.